Listed here are 7 T cell receptor beta chains from one sample, sequenced in a study of cytomegalovirus exposure and HLA in healthy donors. Primers for the PCR totalled 60 Vbeta and 13 Jbeta. The method was immunoSEQ multiplex PCR; TCRdb's version includes in-frame clones alone and lacks a portion of them. This table holds about 46,000 clones. Material for sequencing was PBMCs. Receptors originate from a woman in her 40s in good health and CMV-seronegative.

The gene calls are TRBV7-3 and TRBJ1-5; D perhaps matches TRBD1 (5 bases). Trimming stripped 0 bases from V and 5 bases from J, with 8 bases between. The CDR3 length is 14 residues. Germline values: CDR1 SGHTA, CDR2 FQGTGA. The CDR3 nucleotides read TGTGCCAGCAGCTTAACCGGGGGAGATCAGCCCCAGCATTTT. It translates to CASSLTGGDQPQHF.

The chain couples TRBV7-2 to TRBJ2-7; TRBD2 agrees at 8 bases. V dropped 5 bases and J dropped 4; count of bases not matched to a gene: 7. Germline CDR1 is SGHTA and CDR2 is FQGNSA. This CDR3 spans 14 amino acids. CDR3: CASSPTPGGYEQYF. The CDR3 region has the DNA TGTGCCAGCAGCCCAACACCGGGAGGGTACGAGCAGTACTTC.

J is TRBJ2-7 and V is TRBV5-1; D is unclear. Germline V gene sequence: CDR1 SGHRS, CDR2 YFSETQ. The CDR3 loop spans 15 amino acids. Trimming removed 4 bases at V and 1 base at J, with 15 bases between. Here the CDR3 DNA reads TGCGCCAGCAGCCCGGCGGTCACACCGTCCTACGAGCAGTACTTC. Its protein product is CASSPAVTPSYEQYF.

V and J are TRBV7-9 and TRBJ2-7, with TRBD2 matching over 10 bases. The CDR3 consists of 13 residues. V was pared by 8 bases and J by 4 bases, with 5 bases of the junction left unmatched. CDR1 SEHNR and CDR2 FQNEAQ come from the germline V gene (reference sequence). This CDR3 reads CASGAGGPYEQYF. The CDR3 bases are TGTGCCAGCGGAGCGGGAGGGCCGTACGAGCAGTACTTC.

The chain uses TRBV9 and TRBJ2-5, with D maybe TRBD2 (5 bases). V dropped 0 bases and J dropped 2 bases, with 11 bases sitting between them. Germline values: CDR1 SGDLS, CDR2 YYNGEE. The length of the CDR3 is 15 residues. CDR3 in DNA: TGTGCCAGCAGCGTAGCCCCCACGGGGCAAGAGACCCAGTACTTC. Encoded protein: CASSVAPTGQETQYF.

The chain carries TRBV6-5 and TRBJ2-7, with D unclear. Germline V gives CDR1 MNHEY, CDR2 SVGAGI. V dropped 0 bases and J dropped 4 bases, with 10 bases sitting between them. The CDR3 totals 14 residues. For the CDR3, the DNA is TGTGCCAGCAGTTACTCAGAGGTTGGATACGAGCAGTACTTC. Translation: CASSYSEVGYEQYF.

This sequence joins TRBV9 and TRBJ2-1; D is unresolved. From germline, CDR1 is SGDLS and CDR2 YYNGEE. This CDR3 region has 15 residues. V lost 1 base to trimming and J lost 0 bases, with 8 bases between them. CDR3 sequence reads: CASSVSSSSYNEQFF. For the CDR3, the DNA is TGTGCCAGCAGCGTAAGTAGCAGCTCCTACAATGAGCAGTTCTTC.